This TCR beta chain was identified during a study of blood T cell repertoires in COVID-19. Study summary: The United States, Italy and Spain were the sources of the acute and convalescent COVID-19 samples. PBMCs, B-cell-depleted T cells, or T cells provided the cDNA or gDNA that made up the material.

This CDR3 region has 18 residues. The germline gives CDR1 KGHSH, CDR2 LQKENI. The V end lost 2 bases, the J end lost 4 bases, and 21 bases lay between the germline ends. Profiling relied on immunoSEQ multiplex PCR, and the TCRdb table lists in-frame clones only, not all of them. The table lists tens of thousands of clones, around 85% of them singletons, with 8.5% to 10% in the top ten. The origin of this receptor is a human donor in a cohort sampled during active COVID-19. Sequenced sample: peripheral blood. The rearrangement uses TRBV18 and TRBJ1-3; TRBD1 is a possible D gene (5 bases). The CDR3 nucleotides read TGTGCCAGCTCACCAGGGGCCACCGCCCTCAGCTCAGGAAACACCATATATTTT. Amino acids: CASSPGATALSSGNTIYF. Full variable domain (missing parts from reference TRBV18 and TRBJ1-3): NAGVMQNPRHLVRRRGQEARLRCSPMKGHSHVYWYRQLPEEGLKFMVYLQKENIIDESGMPKERFSAEFPKEGPSILRIQQVVRGDSAAYFCASSPGATALSSGNTIYFGEGSWLTVV.